This TCR beta chain comes out of a study of shared clonotypes between healthy human individuals (dated by TCRdb to the early 2020s). In the study overall: The cohort comprised a couple of women and a few men aged 18 to 49 years. Libraries were prepared and TCR repertoires were sequenced by different laboratories using diverse techniques, in order to increase sequencing depth and limit assay-specific biases. Per donor, leukapheresis produced somewhere between about 0.8 and 9 billion PBMCs. To estimate repertoire size and how much clonotypes are shared between individuals, the study performed deep sequencing of blood TCR repertoires from five healthy adults. Study-wide conclusions, independent of this receptor: Pairwise subsampling led to the expectation that sequencing depth would affect the degree of clonotype sharing among donors. The small number of donors limited the genetic and exposure-history diversity represented. Sampling was restricted to blood, and TCR repertoires in tissues likely differ from the TCR repertoires found in blood.

Using the deep immunoSEQ assay, TCR CDR3 regions were amplified from genomic DNA by multiplex PCR. Genomic DNA extracted from each cell subset was distributed evenly over all wells of several immunoSEQ 96-well plates, and each plate served as one replicate. For unsorted PBMC, each replicate PCR was loaded with 300 to 350 ng genomic DNA, equivalent to roughly 31,000 T cell genomes. Ten immunoSEQ deep assay plates were used to sequence unsorted PBMC genomic DNA. Purified libraries were measured with a Qubit 3.0 fluorometer, size-checked on a Bioanalyzer 2100, and measured again with the KAPA Library Quantification kit. A separate single-read 150-cycle Illumina NextSeq 550 flow cell was used to sequence each immunoSEQ 96-well plate. On the study's bioinformatics: The immunoSEQ output contained only junctional sequences without quality scores, so filtering could not match that applied to full-length reads. To assign V/J genes and CDR3, sequences were annotated using PyIR, a Python wrapper for IgBLAST v1.9, with IMGT germline references. Reads were removed for weak V/J assignments (E-value above 1e-6), missing CDR3, stop codons, out-of-frame junctions, or ambiguous translated residues. A V3J clonotype was defined by an identical inferred V gene, J gene, and CDR3 amino acid sequence. To compute the percentage overlap between repertoires, the number of shared unique clonotypes was divided by the size of the smaller repertoire. Repertoire richness was assessed with RTK rarefaction, the Chao1 estimator, and Recon v2.1 estimates of unobserved clonotypes. In its TCRdb copy, this immuneACCESS table keeps in-frame sequences only and misses some clones. Where compared with another copy, unresolved V genes explain less than half of these, and the others have no known cause. V, J and clone size derive from that table, while D and trimming were established from the DNA sequence. The sample data list hundreds of thousands of clones, and around 77% of these were observed just once. Approximately 12% of the sample is held by the ten biggest clonotypes.

Notes on this clone: The antigen it binds to is not known. No much larger clone exists at a distance of one base, and base qualities are not known.

Donors were healthy HIV-negative adults with no recently reported acute infections or vaccinations. Every donor was a Caucasian adult living in Nashville, Tennessee, USA. For unsorted samples, roughly 86 million PBMCs were counted and genomic DNA was extracted with the QIAamp DNA Blood Mini kit. After blood collection by leukapheresis, PBMCs were isolated using Ficoll-Histopaque density gradient centrifugation and then cryopreserved in the vapor phase of liquid nitrogen. The germline V gene sets CDR1 to SGHDN and CDR2 to FVKESK. The cysteine opens and the phenylalanine closes a CDR3 of 13 amino acids. CDR3 DNA only is kept here, 39 bases in frame from base 1. V is reduced by 4 bases and J by 4 bases, leaving a spacing of 10 bases between them.

The clonotype comes from a woman between 40 and 55 years old in good health. Some clones in this sample may be carry-over from other donors' samples. What was sequenced was PBMCs. The sequence is built from TRBV14 and TRBJ2-5, with TRBD1 tentatively as D gene (5 bases match). The DNA sequence follows: TGTGCCAGCAGCCGACAGCCGGCAGAGACCCAGTACTTC. Its coded protein is CASSRQPAETQYF.